A selection of T cell receptor beta chains follows, all from one sample in a study of graft-versus-host responses after intestinal transplantation. Their antigen targets remain unknown. The data were produced by immunoSEQ multiplex PCR, yet TCRdb's version contains in-frame clones alone and is incomplete. The table has around 50,000 clones, roughly 80% seen once. The sample was unstimulated CD4+ T cells sorted from spleen or lymph node cells, taken before transplant. These receptors were taken from a human donor who was the organ donor for an intestinal transplant. Both conserved end residues are part of each CDR3. The D gene is left open where the match is weak. Clone size is not always given. Where it is, it says once, few, many or a class for expanded clones.

v_gene: TRBV6-5
d_gene: NA
abundance: NA
j_gene: TRBJ1-1
CDR3nt: TGTGCCAGCAGTCCCGAAGGGGGGCTGTGGACTGAAGCTTTCTTT
CDR3aa: CASSPEGGLWTEAFF

v_gene: TRBV19
d_gene: TRBD1
abundance: NA
j_gene: TRBJ1-2
CDR3nt: TGTGCCAGTAGTAAAAGACAGGGGGCTAACTATGGCTACACCTTC
CDR3aa: CASSKRQGANYGYTF

v_gene: TRBV9
d_gene: NA
abundance: few
j_gene: TRBJ2-1
CDR3nt: TGTGCCAGCAGCCGATTGTCGGGGGTATACAATGAGCAGTTCTTC
CDR3aa: CASSRLSGVYNEQFF

v_gene: TRBV6-5
d_gene: NA
abundance: NA
j_gene: TRBJ1-2
CDR3nt: TGTGCCAGCAGTTACCCCCGGGACTTACGCTATGGCTACACCTTC
CDR3aa: CASSYPRDLRYGYTF

v_gene: TRBV27
d_gene: TRBD2
abundance: NA
j_gene: TRBJ2-3
CDR3nt: TGTGCCAGCAGTCAAGGTAGCGGGAGGGCCACAGATACGCAGTATTTT
CDR3aa: CASSQGSGRATDTQYF

v_gene: TRBV9
d_gene: TRBD1
abundance: NA
j_gene: TRBJ2-7
CDR3nt: TGTGCCAGCAGCCCCACTGGACAGGGTTTTTTGGGCGAGCAGTACTTC
CDR3aa: CASSPTGQGFLGEQYF

v_gene: TRBV7-2
d_gene: NA
abundance: NA
j_gene: TRBJ2-7
CDR3nt: TGTGCCAGCAGCCCGTCGACGGGGGCCTACGAGCAGTACTTC
CDR3aa: CASSPSTGAYEQYF

v_gene: TRBV19
d_gene: NA
abundance: NA
j_gene: TRBJ2-1
CDR3nt: TGTGCCAGTAGTATTTCGGGCCGGTGGGTTTACAATGAGCAGTTCTTC
CDR3aa: CASSISGRWVYNEQFF

v_gene: TRBV6-1
d_gene: NA
abundance: NA
j_gene: TRBJ1-3
CDR3nt: TGTGCCAGCAGCCCCCTTTGGGGCTCTGGAAACACCATATATTTT
CDR3aa: CASSPLWGSGNTIYF

v_gene: TRBV10-3
d_gene: TRBD1
abundance: once
j_gene: TRBJ1-2
CDR3nt: TGTGCCATCACCACAGGGGCGGGCTATGGCTACACCTTC
CDR3aa: CAITTGAGYGYTF

v_gene: TRBV6-5
d_gene: NA
abundance: NA
j_gene: TRBJ2-1
CDR3nt: TGTGCCACCCGTTCGCTCGGGACGGTGTACAATGAGCAGTTCTTC
CDR3aa: CATRSLGTVYNEQFF

v_gene: TRBV30
d_gene: NA
abundance: NA
j_gene: TRBJ2-7
CDR3nt: TGTGCCTGGATAGGGGCCTACGAGCAGTACTTC
CDR3aa: CAWIGAYEQYF

v_gene: TRBV5-4
d_gene: NA
abundance: NA
j_gene: TRBJ1-1
CDR3nt: TGTGCCAGCAGCCCAATCCCCAACACTGAAGCTTTCTTT
CDR3aa: CASSPIPNTEAFF

v_gene: TRBV7-2
d_gene: NA
abundance: NA
j_gene: TRBJ1-1
CDR3nt: TGTGCCAGCAGCTTAGGGCCGGGGGGCACTGAAGCTTTCTTT
CDR3aa: CASSLGPGGTEAFF

v_gene: TRBV7-9
d_gene: TRBD1
abundance: NA
j_gene: TRBJ1-4
CDR3nt: TGTGCCAGCAGCAAGGGACAGGGGGCTCAAAAACTGTTTTTT
CDR3aa: CASSKGQGAQKLFF

v_gene: TRBV18
d_gene: TRBD1
abundance: NA
j_gene: TRBJ1-2
CDR3nt: TGTGCCAGCTCACCTATAAACCCGGGACAGGGATCCTTCTATGGCTACACCTTC
CDR3aa: CASSPINPGQGSFYGYTF

v_gene: TRBV29-1
d_gene: NA
abundance: NA
j_gene: TRBJ2-7
CDR3nt: TGCAGCGTTGGTGCGAGCCAGGGAACCTACGAGCAGTACTTC
CDR3aa: CSVGASQGTYEQYF

v_gene: TRBV27
d_gene: NA
abundance: NA
j_gene: TRBJ2-1
CDR3nt: TGTGCCAGCTTATCGGGGTATCGGACAACCTACAATGAGCAGTTCTTC
CDR3aa: CASLSGYRTTYNEQFF

v_gene: TRBV5-1
d_gene: NA
abundance: NA
j_gene: TRBJ1-1
CDR3nt: TGCGCCAGCAGCGTAGTACGGACTGCGGAAGCTTTCTTT
CDR3aa: CASSVVRTAEAFF

v_gene: TRBV19
d_gene: NA
abundance: NA
j_gene: TRBJ2-3
CDR3nt: TGTGCCAGTAGTATTGAGGGGGTGGGCACAGATACGCAGTATTTT
CDR3aa: CASSIEGVGTDTQYF

v_gene: TRBV27
d_gene: NA
abundance: NA
j_gene: TRBJ2-4
CDR3nt: TGTGCCAGCAGTTTTGTCGGAAAAAACATTCAGTACTTC
CDR3aa: CASSFVGKNIQYF

v_gene: TRBV27
d_gene: NA
abundance: NA
j_gene: TRBJ2-7
CDR3nt: TGTGCCACCCAGGGTGATCGAACCTACGAGCAGTACTTC
CDR3aa: CATQGDRTYEQYF

v_gene: TRBV29-1
d_gene: TRBD1
abundance: NA
j_gene: TRBJ1-2
CDR3nt: TGCAGCACGACTTTTCCGGGACAGGGGTATAGCTACACCTTC
CDR3aa: CSTTFPGQGYSYTF

v_gene: TRBV5-1
d_gene: TRBD2
abundance: few
j_gene: TRBJ2-7
CDR3nt: TGCGCCAGCAGTTTAGGACTAGCGGGGGGGCCCACCTACGAGCAGTACTTC
CDR3aa: CASSLGLAGGPTYEQYF

v_gene: TRBV2
d_gene: TRBD1
abundance: few
j_gene: TRBJ1-3
CDR3nt: TGTGCCAGCAGTAACTCGGGACAGTATGGAAACACCATATATTTT
CDR3aa: CASSNSGQYGNTIYF

v_gene: TRBV27
d_gene: TRBD1
abundance: NA
j_gene: TRBJ1-5
CDR3nt: TGTGCCAGTCGACAGGGGGAGCCCAATCAGCCCCAGCATTTT
CDR3aa: CASRQGEPNQPQHF

v_gene: TRBV19
d_gene: NA
abundance: NA
j_gene: TRBJ1-2
CDR3nt: TGTGCCAGTATGGGGGGGACTGGCTACACCTTC
CDR3aa: CASMGGTGYTF

v_gene: TRBV6-1
d_gene: NA
abundance: NA
j_gene: TRBJ1-4
CDR3nt: TGTGCCAGCAGTGCCCTACAGGGATTAGCCACTAATGAAAAACTGTTTTTT
CDR3aa: CASSALQGLATNEKLFF

v_gene: TRBV11-2
d_gene: NA
abundance: NA
j_gene: TRBJ1-3
CDR3nt: TGTGCCAGCAGCCCCTTCGCGGGCGTCTCTGGAAACACCATATATTTT
CDR3aa: CASSPFAGVSGNTIYF

v_gene: TRBV15
d_gene: TRBD2
abundance: NA
j_gene: TRBJ2-7
CDR3nt: TGTGCCACCAGCAGAGGTTCGGCGGGAGGGAAGGGCGAGCAGTACTTC
CDR3aa: CATSRGSAGGKGEQYF

v_gene: TRBV11-2
d_gene: NA
abundance: NA
j_gene: TRBJ2-5
CDR3nt: TGTGCCAGCAGCTTACTAGGCGGGGACCAAGAGACCCAGTACTTC
CDR3aa: CASSLLGGDQETQYF

v_gene: TRBV10-3
d_gene: TRBD1
abundance: NA
j_gene: TRBJ2-3
CDR3nt: TGTGCCATCAGACCAGACAGGGTCACAGATACGCAGTATTTT
CDR3aa: CAIRPDRVTDTQYF

v_gene: TRBV2
d_gene: NA
abundance: NA
j_gene: TRBJ2-4
CDR3nt: TGTGCCAGCAGCTACGACAGGGCCAAAAACATTCAGTACTTC
CDR3aa: CASSYDRAKNIQYF